One T cell receptor (beta chain) is described in this entry. The antigen remains undetermined. Roughly 9.8 milliliters of peripheral blood were drawn from each donor. The CDR3 sequence is 11 residues long. The germline V gene encodes CDR1 WSHSY and CDR2 SAAADI. Sample-barcoded 5' priming and a J-beta primer mix drove a second PCR of about 6 to 12 cycles. Each cDNA molecule, via a template-switch adaptor with 12 random nucleotides, was tagged. MiXCR was run by TCRdb on the 5' RACE reads, yielding one entry per CDR3 protein. The sample yields about 810,000 distinct CDR3 sequences, around 36% seen once. These data are taken from a study of blood T cells in healthy people across ages. Whole-study findings and limits: Naive CD4+ cells and diversity were both higher in long-lived donors than in aged donors. Naive and antigen-experienced cells could not be conclusively compared, given unsorted PBMCs.

The TCR comes from a man younger than 35 in good health. The chain recombines TRBV10-2 with TRBJ2-7; D is perhaps TRBD1 or TRBD2 (5 bases each). The end of the DNA aligns better with TRBJ2-4, so the J call may be wrong. Input material: blood. Written as DNA, the CDR3 is TGCGCCAGCTGGGACCAAAACATTCAGTACTTC. It codes for CASWDQNIQYF.